The 5 T cell receptor beta chains below were found in one sample sequenced in a study of CD8 T cells in Susac syndrome. A quantity of about 0.5 to 1 ug RNA underwent reverse transcription using random hexamers. Each CDR3 protein is one row after TCRdb ran MiXCR on the immunoSEQ multiplex PCR reads. The repertoire holds about 90,000 distinct CDR3 sequences, with approximately 96% as singletons. What was sequenced was CD8+ T cells from PBMCs. The receptor source for this set is a human donor with Susac syndrome.

The chain uses TRBV30 and TRBJ1-1; no definite D call. Per the germline V gene, CDR1 is GTSNPN and CDR2 is SVGIG (reference sequence). Trimming took 0 bases from V and 2 from J, leaving 16 bases between them. This CDR3 spans 16 amino acids. Here the CDR3 DNA reads TGTGCCTGGAGTGTTGGTTTTTTGGCGTCAAACACTGAAGCTTTCTTT. Its protein is CAWSVGFLASNTEAFF.

The chain joins TRBV4-3 to TRBJ2-1, with a weak D call TRBD1 (6 bases). The CDR3 is made up of 14 amino acids. CDR1 is LGHNA, CDR2 YSLEER, per germline. Trimming removed 0 bases from V and 13 bases from J, with 16 bases in between. The CDR3 is CASSQDAGQDSQFF. The CDR3, as DNA: TGCGCCAGCAGCCAAGACGCCGGGCAGGACAGCCAGTTCTTC.

The chain couples TRBV4-3 to TRBJ1-1; possible D gene TRBD1, 5 bases. The germline V gene encodes CDR1 LGHNA and CDR2 YSLEER. V lost 3 bases to trimming and J lost 3 bases, with 14 bases between them. This CDR3 contains 15 residues. The CDR3, as DNA: TGCGCCAGCAGCCACCAAGATCGAGGGGACACTGAAGCTTTCTTT. Translated, it gives CASSHQDRGDTEAFF.

V gene TRBV29-1 combines with J gene TRBJ1-2; unclear D gene. This CDR3 is 12 amino acids long. Germline assignment: CDR1 SQVTM and CDR2 ANQGSEA. Trimming left V 2 bases short and J 3 bases short, with 7 bases between. The CDR3 protein is CSVETGYYGYTF. Here the CDR3 DNA reads TGCAGCGTTGAAACGGGTTACTATGGCTACACCTTC.

CDR3 sequence: CASSVDSLLNQPQHF. The DNA for the CDR3 is TGTGCCAGTAGTGTGGACAGTCTTCTCAATCAGCCCCAGCATTTT. The chain joins TRBV19 to TRBJ1-5; maybe TRBD1 (6 bases). The CDR3 runs to 15 residues. Germline V gene sequence: CDR1 LNHDA, CDR2 SQIVND (reference sequence). The V and J ends lost 5 bases and 3 bases respectively, with 14 bases between them.